The rows below give T cell receptor beta chains drawn from one sample of a study of OX40 agonist ivuxolimab in advanced cancers. Generated by immunoSEQ multiplex PCR, the TCRdb table keeps only in-frame clones and is missing some. This repertoire shows just over 50,000 clones, around 73% found once; its top ten account for approximately 2%. The source material was CD4+ or CD8+ T cells sorted from blood, sampled in a trial of the OX40 agonist ivuxolimab. Every receptor here comes from an adult with an advanced solid tumor such as melanoma, head and neck, liver or kidney cancer. CDR3s include the opening cysteine and the closing phenylalanine or tryptophan. D genes are given only for firm matches. Clone size appears in some rows only: once, few, many, or a class for an expanded clone.

clone size | D gene | J gene | V gene | CDR3 protein | CDR3 DNA
. | . | TRBJ1-1 | TRBV5-1 | CASSFSPTSNTEAFF | TGCGCCAGCAGCTTCTCCCCGACATCGAACACTGAAGCTTTCTTT
. | . | TRBJ1-2 | TRBV28 | CASSLAGRGNGYTF | TGTGCCAGCAGTTTAGCAGGGAGAGGGAATGGCTACACCTTC
. | . | TRBJ1-5 | TRBV11-2 | CASSPRSGTNNQPQHF | TGTGCCAGCAGTCCGAGATCCGGGACAAATAATCAGCCCCAGCATTTT
. | TRBD2 | TRBJ2-7 | TRBV11-3 | CASSYTLAGVSEQYF | TGTGCCAGCAGCTACACACTAGCGGGAGTGTCAGAGCAGTACTTC
few | . | TRBJ1-4 | TRBV21-1 | CASSKQVARSYNEKLFF | TGTGCCAGCAGCAAACAGGTGGCAAGATCCTATAATGAAAAACTGTTTTTT
. | TRBD1 | TRBJ1-6 | TRBV30 | CAWSLYRQGNSPLHF | TGTGCCTGGAGTTTGTACCGACAGGGTAATTCACCCCTCCACTTT
. | TRBD2 | TRBJ2-2 | TRBV27 | CASKRAGESGELFF | TGTGCCAGCAAAAGAGCGGGAGAGAGCGGGGAGCTGTTTTTT
. | TRBD1 | TRBJ2-5 | TRBV5-1 | CASAAGTGGEETQYF | TGCGCCAGCGCCGCCGGGACAGGGGGCGAAGAGACCCAGTACTTC
. | . | TRBJ2-1 | TRBV29-1 | CSVDRGFGNEQFF | TGCAGCGTTGACCGGGGTTTTGGCAATGAGCAGTTCTTC
. | TRBD2 | TRBJ2-7 | TRBV5-1 | CASSLVGGSSYEQYF | TGCGCCAGCAGCTTGGTGGGGGGGAGCTCCTACGAGCAGTACTTC
. | . | TRBJ2-7 | TRBV10-1 | CASRVTDSPYEQYF | TGCGCCAGCAGAGTGACGGACAGCCCCTACGAGCAGTACTTC
few | TRBD2 | TRBJ2-7 | TRBV6-1 | CASSEIGGRFEQYF | TGTGCCAGCAGTGAGATTGGCGGGAGGTTCGAGCAGTACTTC
few | . | TRBJ2-7 | TRBV6-5 | CASLKWREDYEQYF | TGTGCCAGCCTGAAGTGGAGGGAGGACTACGAGCAGTACTTC
. | . | TRBJ2-1 | TRBV5-5 | CASSSRGLAPYNEQFF | TGTGCCAGCAGCTCGAGGGGACTCGCGCCTTACAATGAGCAGTTCTTC
. | . | TRBJ1-2 | TRBV6-6 | CASSPGPRANYGYTF | TGTGCCAGCAGCCCGGGACCGCGAGCTAACTATGGCTACACCTTC
once | . | TRBJ2-3 | TRBV19 | CASRFRQADTQYF | TGTGCCAGTAGATTCAGACAGGCCGATACGCAGTATTTT
. | TRBD2 | TRBJ2-2 | TRBV7-7 | CASSLVAGAGELFF | TGTGCTAGCAGCTTAGTTGCGGGAGCAGGGGAGCTGTTTTTT
. | TRBD1 | TRBJ2-6 | TRBV14 | CASNAGGSGANVLTF | TGTGCCAGCAACGCAGGGGGCTCTGGGGCCAACGTCCTGACTTTC
. | . | TRBJ2-5 | TRBV5-4 | CASSFGGKVETQYF | TGTGCCAGCAGTTTTGGGGGGAAAGTAGAGACCCAGTACTTC
. | . | TRBJ1-5 | TRBV6-4 | CASSKTVQSPQHF | TGTGCCAGCAGCAAGACCGTCCAATCGCCCCAGCATTTT
. | TRBD1 | TRBJ1-2 | TRBV6-6 | CASRPTGGLNYGYTF | TGTGCCAGCAGACCGACAGGGGGGTTAAACTATGGCTACACCTTC
. | TRBD2 | TRBJ2-2 | TRBV7-6 | CASSRRPGLAGEGTGELFF | TGTGCCAGCAGTCGGAGACCGGGACTAGCGGGAGAAGGTACCGGGGAGCTGTTTTTT